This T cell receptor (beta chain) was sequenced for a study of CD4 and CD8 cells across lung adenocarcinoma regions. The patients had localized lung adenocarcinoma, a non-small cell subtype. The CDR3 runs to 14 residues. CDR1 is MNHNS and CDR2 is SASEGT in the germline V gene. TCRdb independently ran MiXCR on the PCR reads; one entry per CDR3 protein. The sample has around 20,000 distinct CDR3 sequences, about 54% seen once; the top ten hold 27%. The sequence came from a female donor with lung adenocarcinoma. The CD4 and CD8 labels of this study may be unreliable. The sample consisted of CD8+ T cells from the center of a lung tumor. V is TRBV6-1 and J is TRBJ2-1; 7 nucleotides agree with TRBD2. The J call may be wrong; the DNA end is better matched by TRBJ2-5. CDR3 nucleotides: TGTGCCAGCAGTGAGGGCTCCGGGGGGGAGACCCAGTACTTC. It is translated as CASSEGSGGETQYF.